The 11 T cell receptor beta chains listed next were all sequenced from one sample in a study of shared clonotypes between healthy human individuals. Here immunoSEQ multiplex PCR was the method, and the copy in TCRdb shows in-frame clones only, minus some. The data contain over 1.5 million clones, 95% to 99% of them seen just once; the ten biggest clones take up approximately 0.45%. The sample consisted of naive CD4+ T cells sorted from blood. The subset denotes: CD45RA+ positively selected. The receptors originated from a man between 25 and 39 years old in good health.

To note about this clone: This sample also contains other DNA sequences that code for the same CDR3. The CDR3 here is CASSSTPDTQYF. CDR3 coding DNA: TGTGCCAGCAGCTCTACCCCCGATACGCAGTATTTT. V is TRBV5-4 and J is TRBJ2-3; D not resolved. The CDR3 is made up of 12 amino acids. CDR1 SGHNT and CDR2 YYREEE come from the germline V gene (reference sequence). Trimming pared 3 bases from V and 6 bases from J, leaving 8 bases between.

CDR3 sequence: CASRRGGTGNTIYF. The DNA of the CDR3 is TGTGCCAGCAGGCGGGGAGGGACCGGAAACACCATATATTTT. The gene calls are TRBV2 and TRBJ1-3; maybe TRBD1 (5 bases). Trimming removed 6 bases from V and 4 bases from J, with 13 bases in between. The CDR3 consists of 14 residues. Per the germline V gene, CDR1 is SNHLY and CDR2 is FYNNEI.

This chain joins TRBV9 and TRBJ1-4; D perhaps matches TRBD1 (6 bases). V lost 5 bases and J 8 bases, leaving 22 bases between the germline ends. CDR3 size: 16 residues. The germline gives CDR1 SGDLS, CDR2 YYNGEE. The DNA for the CDR3 is TGTGCCAGCAGAGACCGAGAAGGGGGGGATTTGGAAAAACTGTTTTTT. Its protein product is CASRDREGGDLEKLFF.

The chain's CDR3 is CAWSARGAKNIQYF. The CDR3 nucleotides read TGTGCCTGGAGTGCTCGGGGGGCCAAAAACATTCAGTACTTC. The rearrangement uses TRBV30 and TRBJ2-4; perhaps TRBD2 as D (6 bases). The V and J ends lost 1 base and 1 base respectively, with 8 bases between them. The CDR3 extends over 14 amino acids. Per the germline V gene, CDR1 is GTSNPN and CDR2 is SVGIG (reference sequence).

The chain joins TRBV5-1 to TRBJ1-5; 8 bases match TRBD1. This CDR3 comprises 14 residues. The germline CDR1 and CDR2 sequences are SGHRS and YFSETQ. The V gene end was trimmed by 4 bases and the J gene end by 8 bases; junction bases not matched to a gene: 8. For the CDR3, the DNA is TGCGCCAGCAGCCCCGGACAGGGTTGGGAGCCCCAGCATTTT. It codes for CASSPGQGWEPQHF.

The CDR3 DNA is TGCGCCAGCAGTGAGTATCCGGCTAATGAGCAGTTCTTC. It codes for CASSEYPANEQFF. The V gene is TRBV10-1, the J gene TRBJ2-1; D gene uncertain. CDR3 length: 13 residues. V was clipped by 1 base and J by 7 bases, with 8 bases between them. Germline V gene sequence: CDR1 WNHNN, CDR2 SYGVQD (reference sequence).

The J gene is TRBJ2-1, the V gene TRBV18, with 12 bases lining up with TRBD2. CDR1 and CDR2 (germline): KGHSH, LQKENI. There are 16 residues in the CDR3. V shed 3 bases and J 7 bases; nucleotides not matched to a gene: 7. This chain's CDR3 is CASSPGLAGLGNEQFF. The CDR3 coding sequence is TGTGCCAGCTCACCCGGACTAGCGGGACTGGGTAATGAGCAGTTCTTC.

The J gene is TRBJ2-5, the V gene TRBV7-3; 12 nucleotides align to TRBD2. The CDR3 is made up of 14 amino acids. CDR1 SGHTA and CDR2 FQGTGA come from the germline V gene. Trimming took 2 bases from V and 5 from J; bases not matched to a gene: 0. The CDR3 reads CASSLGLAGETQYF. The CDR3 DNA sequence: TGTGCCAGCAGCTTAGGACTAGCGGGGGAGACCCAGTACTTC.

The rearrangement joins TRBV5-1 to TRBJ2-1; 11 bases fit TRBD2. The CDR3 length is 18 residues. Germline V gene data show CDR1 as SGHRS and CDR2 as YFSETQ. After removal of 0 bases from V and 2 bases from J, the junction contained 7 bases not matched to a gene. The DNA of the CDR3 is TGCGCCAGCAGCTTGGGGGATGTGGGACTAGCGGCCTACAATGAGCAGTTCTTC. Translation: CASSLGDVGLAAYNEQFF.

V gene TRBV6-1 combines with J gene TRBJ2-7, with D possibly TRBD2 on 6 matching bases. Germline-derived CDR1 and CDR2 are MNHNS and SASEGT. V lost 6 bases and J 1 base, leaving 16 bases between the germline ends. This CDR3 spans 15 amino acids. The CDR3: CASRTGPGRSYEQYF. The CDR3 DNA follows: TGTGCCAGCAGGACCGGGCCCGGGAGATCCTACGAGCAGTACTTC.

The rearrangement uses TRBV5-6 and TRBJ1-4; 10 bases align to TRBD1. The V segment lost 4 bases and the J segment 12 bases; nucleotides outside the gene matches: 9. CDR3 length: 14 amino acids. Germline V gives CDR1 SGHDT, CDR2 YYEEEE. In DNA form, the CDR3 reads TGTGCCAGCAGCGTAAGGGACAGGGGCCGGGAACTGTTTTTT. It specifies CASSVRDRGRELFF.